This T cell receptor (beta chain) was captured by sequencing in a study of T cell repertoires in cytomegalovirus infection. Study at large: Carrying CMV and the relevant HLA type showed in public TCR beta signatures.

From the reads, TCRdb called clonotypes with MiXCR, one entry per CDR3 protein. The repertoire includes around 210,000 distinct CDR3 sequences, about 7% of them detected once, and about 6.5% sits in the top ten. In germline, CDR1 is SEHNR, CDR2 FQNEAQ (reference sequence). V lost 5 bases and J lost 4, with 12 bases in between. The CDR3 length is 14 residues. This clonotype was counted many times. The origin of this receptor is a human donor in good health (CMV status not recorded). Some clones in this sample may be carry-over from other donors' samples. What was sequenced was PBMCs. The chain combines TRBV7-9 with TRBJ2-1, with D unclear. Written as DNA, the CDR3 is TGTGCCAGCAGCCTGGACGTGGGGTACAATGAGCAGTTCTTC. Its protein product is CASSLDVGYNEQFF.